One and the same sample provided the 30 T cell receptor beta chains below, sequenced in a study of blood T cells in healthy people across ages. With a J-beta primer mix and a sample-barcoded 5' primer, a second PCR ran about 7 to 12 cycles. TCRdb re-analysed the 5' RACE reads in MiXCR, keeping a single row per CDR3 protein. The data contain around 1,500,000 distinct CDR3 sequences, 40% to 50% of them seen just once; the ten biggest clones take up 6.5% to 10%. The sample comprised blood. Receptors originate from a woman under 30 in good health.

This chain connects TRBV5-1 to TRBJ2-5; D not resolved. CDR1 SGHRS and CDR2 YFSETQ come from the germline V gene. With 4 bases removed from V and 5 bases from J, the gap between germline ends came to 21 bases. The CDR3 loop spans 16 amino acids. This CDR3 is CASSIHSGDFEETQYF. The CDR3 coding sequence is TGCGCCAGCAGCATACACAGTGGGGATTTTGAGGAGACCCAGTACTTC. The full variable domain, its missing parts supplied by reference TRBV5-1 and TRBJ2-5, is KAGVTQTPRYLIKTRGQQVTLSCSPISGHRSVSWYQQTPGQGLQFLFEYFSETQRNKGNFPGRFSGRQFSNSRSEMNVSTLELGDSALYLCASSIHSGDFEETQYFGPGTRLLVL.

The J gene is TRBJ2-3, the V gene TRBV5-1, with D possibly being TRBD1 (5 bases). V dropped 0 bases and J dropped 1 base, with 12 bases sitting between them. Looked up from germline, CDR1 is SGHRS and CDR2 is YFSETQ. The CDR3 has 16 residues. The CDR3 loop is CASSLEAGQRTDTQYF. Here the CDR3 DNA reads TGCGCCAGCAGCTTGGAGGCAGGGCAGCGCACAGATACGCAGTATTTT.

The rearrangement links TRBV7-2 to TRBJ2-7, with a possible D match to TRBD2 (6 bases). This CDR3 comprises 15 residues. Trimming cost V 3 bases and J 1 base, with 13 bases left between them. From germline, CDR1 is SGHTA and CDR2 FQGNSA. The CDR3 sequence is CASSFDFGGSYEQYF. The CDR3 bases are TGTGCCAGCAGCTTCGACTTCGGGGGATCCTACGAGCAGTACTTC.

This clonotype was found a few times. This rearrangement joins TRBV7-2 to TRBJ1-1, with D hard to call. Germline V gene sequence: CDR1 SGHTA, CDR2 FQGNSA. The CDR3 has 14 residues. Trimming took off 9 bases at V and 0 bases at J, with 14 bases between the two ends. CDR3 sequence (DNA): TGTGCCAGGACCTTTGTAGGGATGAACACTGAAGCTTTCTTT. Protein product: CARTFVGMNTEAFF.

The genes are TRBV10-3 and TRBJ1-6, with TRBD1 as a possible D gene (5 bases). Looked up from germline, CDR1 is ENHRY and CDR2 is SYGVKD. V was cut by 10 bases and J by 7 bases, with 17 bases left in between. The CDR3 has 14 amino acids. CDR3 protein: CATRAGSENSPLHF. DNA for the CDR3: TGTGCCACTAGAGCAGGGTCGGAAAATTCACCCCTCCACTTT.

This clonotype was detected only once. The chain has TRBV6-1 and TRBJ2-2; the match to TRBD1 covers 10 bases. Germline-derived CDR1 and CDR2 are MNHNS and SASEGT. The ends lost 5 bases at V and 4 bases at J; junction bases unmatched: 7. The CDR3 covers 16 residues. The CDR3 nucleotides are TGTGCCAGCAGTTTCCACCGGGACAGGGGCACCGGGGAGCTGTTTTTT. Encoded protein: CASSFHRDRGTGELFF.

Written as DNA, the CDR3 is TGTGCCAGCAGCCAAGGGGGGGCAGGAAATCAGCCCCAGCATTTT. Protein product: CASSQGGAGNQPQHF. The V gene is TRBV3-1, the J gene TRBJ1-5, with D possibly TRBD1 on 6 matching bases. The CDR3 loop spans 15 amino acids. Trimming removed 1 base at V and 4 bases at J, with 11 bases between. Germline V gives CDR1 LGHDT, CDR2 YNNKEL (reference sequence).

The gene calls are TRBV29-1 and TRBJ2-7; D perhaps matches TRBD2 (5 bases). V was trimmed by 7 bases and J by 0 bases, leaving 7 bases between them. Looked up from germline, CDR1 is SQVTM and CDR2 is ANQGSEA. The CDR3 totals 11 residues. In nucleotides, the CDR3 is TGCAGCGGAGACTACTCCTACGAGCAGTACTTC. It is translated as CSGDYSYEQYF.

This clonotype has just a few counts. This rearrangement joins TRBV20-1 to TRBJ2-7, with D perhaps assigned TRBD1 or TRBD2 (7 bases each). The CDR3 is 16 amino acids. V gave up 4 bases and J gave up 0 bases, with 19 bases separating them. CDR1 is DFQATT and CDR2 is SNEGSKA in the germline V gene (reference sequence). CDR3 sequence: CSATGGYRGLSYEQYF. Written as DNA, the CDR3 is TGCAGTGCTACCGGGGGGTACAGGGGCCTCTCCTACGAGCAGTACTTC.

The CDR3 region has the DNA TGTGCCAGCAGCCAAGGAGCGGGACTAGCGGGGCTCTACGAGCAGTACTTC. Translating it yields CASSQGAGLAGLYEQYF. This chain links TRBV4-2 with TRBJ2-7; 13 nucleotides agree with TRBD2. The CDR3 is 17 residues long. The germline V gene has CDR1 LGHNA and CDR2 YNFKEQ. The V gene end was trimmed by 1 base and the J gene end by 3 bases; junction bases not matched to a gene: 6.

The chain joins TRBV6-1 to TRBJ2-3; 8 bases are a match to TRBD2. V was clipped by 6 bases and J by 1 base; unmatched bases: 6. There are 15 residues in the CDR3. Germline CDR1 is MNHNS and CDR2 is SASEGT. The CDR3 DNA sequence: TGTGCCAGCAGGCGCGGGGGGAGCGGCACAGATACGCAGTATTTT. Translated: CASRRGGSGTDTQYF.

This clonotype was detected only a few times. The chain combines TRBV7-2 with TRBJ1-3, with a tentative D call TRBD1 (6 bases). V lost 5 bases to trimming and J lost 4 bases, with 9 bases between them. The CDR3 runs to 13 residues. Germline CDR1 reads SGHTA; CDR2 reads FQGNSA. CDR3 sequence: CASSVGGGNTIYF. For the CDR3, the DNA is TGTGCCAGCAGCGTAGGGGGGGGAAACACCATATATTTT. Full variable domain (missing parts from reference TRBV7-2 and TRBJ1-3): GAGVSQSPSNKVTEKGKDVELRCDPISGHTALYWYRQSLGQGLEFLIYFQGNSAPDKSGLPSDRFSAERTGGSVSTLTIQRTQQEDSAVYLCASSVGGGNTIYFGEGSWLTVV.

The J gene is TRBJ2-1, the V gene TRBV10-3; D possibly corresponds to TRBD1 (6 bases). V lost 7 bases and J 7 bases, leaving 8 bases between the germline ends. Germline loops: CDR1 ENHRY, CDR2 SYGVKD. This CDR3 comprises 11 residues. The CDR3 loop is CAITDRNEQFF. In DNA form, the CDR3 reads TGTGCCATCACCGACAGGAATGAGCAGTTCTTC.

This clonotype was picked up a small number of times. The chain couples TRBV10-3 to TRBJ1-2; D unresolved. The germline V gene encodes CDR1 ENHRY and CDR2 SYGVKD. This CDR3 is 14 amino acids long. Trimming left V 1 base short and J 3 bases short, with 9 bases between. CDR3 protein: CAISEFGPDYGYTF. CDR3 DNA: TGTGCCATCAGTGAGTTTGGCCCGGACTATGGCTACACCTTC.

The rearrangement links TRBV4-1 to TRBJ2-7, with 12 bases that match TRBD2. Per germline, CDR1 MGHRA and CDR2 YSYEKL. V shed 4 bases and J 2 bases; nucleotides not matched to a gene: 12. The CDR3 spans 18 residues. DNA for the CDR3: TGCGCCAGCAGCCCCCGGACTAGCGGGATACGGTTAACCTACGAGCAGTACTTC. This codes for CASSPRTSGIRLTYEQYF.

The V call is TRBV6-1, the J call TRBJ2-7; 7 bases agree with TRBD2. This CDR3 spans 14 amino acids. V was pared by 2 bases and J by 4 bases, with 5 bases of the junction left unmatched. The V gene's germline CDR1 is MNHNS and CDR2 SASEGT. This CDR3 is CASSEIAGQYEQYF. CDR3 DNA sequence: TGTGCCAGCAGTGAAATAGCGGGTCAATACGAGCAGTACTTC.

The rearrangement joins TRBV27 to TRBJ1-2; the match to TRBD1 covers 8 bases. Germline V gene data show CDR1 as MNHEY and CDR2 as SMNVEV (reference sequence). The V segment lost 3 bases and the J segment 4 bases; nucleotides outside the gene matches: 7. CDR3 size: 15 residues. The CDR3 DNA sequence: TGTGCCAGCAGTTTTTCGGACAGGGAGGGCTATGGCTACACCTTC. Protein sequence: CASSFSDREGYGYTF.

V gene TRBV5-1 combines with J gene TRBJ2-2, with D possibly TRBD2 on 5 matching bases. V gave up 4 bases and J gave up 4 bases, with 17 bases separating them. Germline assignment: CDR1 SGHRS and CDR2 YFSETQ. CDR3 length: 16 residues. The CDR3 DNA reads TGCGCCAGCAGCCCACAAGGTAGCGTGGGCACCGGGGAGCTGTTTTTT. Encoded protein: CASSPQGSVGTGELFF.

The rearrangement uses TRBV4-1 and TRBJ2-7; D tentatively fits TRBD1 or TRBD2 (5 bases each). V was pared by 1 base and J by 9 bases, with 13 bases between. The CDR3 runs to 13 residues. The germline CDR1 and CDR2 sequences are MGHRA and YSYEKL. In DNA, the CDR3 is TGCGCCAGCAGCCAAGTTTGGGGGAGAGGGCAGTACTTC. It is translated as CASSQVWGRGQYF.

The table lists this clonotype with a few counts. This chain uses TRBV12-5 with TRBJ2-1; D is undetermined. The CDR3 is 12 residues long. Trimming pared 0 bases from V and 8 bases from J, leaving 5 bases between. Germline values: CDR1 LGHNT, CDR2 FRNRAP. The CDR3 coding sequence is TGTGCTAGTGGTTTGGTACCATATGAGCAGTTCTTC. It specifies CASGLVPYEQFF.

The chain has TRBV12-3 or TRBV12-4 and TRBJ1-2; 7 bases fit TRBD1. The CDR3 totals 13 residues. Germline trimming cut 1 base from V and 12 bases from J; bases unmatched to any gene: 8. CDR3 region: CASSLGAGGDDTF. The DNA for the CDR3 is TGTGCCAGCAGTTTAGGGGCAGGGGGAGACGACACCTTC.

To note about this clonotype: The junction departs from the called germline gene at one end, perhaps through a read error. The chain recombines TRBV2 with TRBJ2-5; D is ambiguous. Germline CDR1 is SNHLY and CDR2 is FYNNEI. The CDR3 is made up of 12 amino acids. The CDR3 DNA reads as TGTGCCAGCAGGGAAGAGCACAGGACCCAGTACTTC. Protein: CASREEHRTQYF.

This clonotype was seen a few times. CDR3 DNA: TGTGCCAGCAGCGTGGTGACGGAACCCACAGATACGCAGTATTTT. Translation: CASSVVTEPTDTQYF. V gene TRBV9 combines with J gene TRBJ2-3; D gene uncertain. The germline V gene has CDR1 SGDLS and CDR2 YYNGEE. V lost 2 bases and J lost 2, with 12 bases in between. The CDR3 is 15 residues long.

The CDR3 DNA reads as TGTGCCAGCTGGGGCATAGGGGGACGGAATCAGCCCCAGCATTTT. Translated, it gives CASWGIGGRNQPQHF. The chain is built from TRBV6-2 or TRBV6-3 and TRBJ1-5; D might be TRBD1 (6 bases). V lost 8 bases and J 4 bases, leaving 18 bases between the germline ends. The CDR3 has 15 amino acids. Germline V gene lookup returns CDR1 MNHEY and CDR2 SVGEGT.

This chain connects TRBV4-2 to TRBJ2-7, with D possibly matching TRBD1 (7 bases). This CDR3 is built from 16 residues. CDR1 LGHNA and CDR2 YNFKEQ come from the germline V gene. Deletions cut 0 bases from V and 1 base from J, with 13 bases between. Written as DNA, the CDR3 is TGTGCCAGCAGCCAAGAGGAGGGGGCGGGATCCTACGAGCAGTACTTC. Translating gives CASSQEEGAGSYEQYF.

The chain is built from TRBV30 and TRBJ1-2; D possibly corresponds to TRBD1 (6 bases). The CDR3 is 14 amino acids. Germline loops: CDR1 GTSNPN, CDR2 SVGIG (reference sequence). The V gene lost 3 bases and the J gene lost 3 bases, with 14 bases spanning the gap. The CDR3 loop reads CAWSVTSGDYGYTF. CDR3 DNA: TGTGCCTGGAGCGTAACCTCAGGGGACTATGGCTACACCTTC.

The CDR3 DNA sequence: TGTGCCAGCTCACCCCAAGCTAGCGGAGGCCAAGAGACCCAGTACTTC. This sequence encodes CASSPQASGGQETQYF. The chain uses TRBV18 and TRBJ2-5; TRBD2 aligns across 7 bases. CDR1 and CDR2 (germline): KGHSH, LQKENI. Trimming took 3 bases from V and 1 from J; bases not matched to a gene: 8. The CDR3 runs 16 residues.

This chain joins TRBV7-2 and TRBJ2-1, with TRBD2 matching 10 bases. Unmatched junction bases numbered 10, after V lost 4 bases and J lost 4 bases. The CDR3 runs to 17 residues. CDR1 and CDR2 (germline): SGHTA, FQGNSA. The CDR3 sequence is CASSSRPSGSLYNEQFF. The CDR3 DNA follows: TGTGCCAGCAGCTCCCGACCTAGCGGGAGTTTGTACAATGAGCAGTTCTTC.

This clonotype was seen only a few times. Being one base from a much bigger clone, this may be a read error. The J gene is TRBJ2-3, the V gene TRBV7-9; D is uncertain. The CDR3 consists of 12 residues. Trimming left V 5 bases short and J 2 bases short, with 5 bases between. Germline V gives CDR1 SEHNR, CDR2 FQNEAQ (reference sequence). The CDR3 protein is CASSQHTDTQYF. CDR3 sequence (DNA): TGTGCCAGCAGCCAACACACAGATACGCAGTATTTT.

In this sample, this clonotype turned up a few times. The chain combines TRBV20-1 with TRBJ2-3, with 8 positions matching TRBD2. CDR1 and CDR2 from the germline V gene are DFQATT and SNEGSKA (reference sequence). J gave up 1 base and V 6 bases, and 6 bases lay outside the gene matches. The CDR3 is made up of 14 amino acids. The CDR3 here is CSATTSVRTDTQYF. The CDR3 nucleotides are TGCAGTGCAACGACTAGCGTACGCACAGATACGCAGTATTTT.